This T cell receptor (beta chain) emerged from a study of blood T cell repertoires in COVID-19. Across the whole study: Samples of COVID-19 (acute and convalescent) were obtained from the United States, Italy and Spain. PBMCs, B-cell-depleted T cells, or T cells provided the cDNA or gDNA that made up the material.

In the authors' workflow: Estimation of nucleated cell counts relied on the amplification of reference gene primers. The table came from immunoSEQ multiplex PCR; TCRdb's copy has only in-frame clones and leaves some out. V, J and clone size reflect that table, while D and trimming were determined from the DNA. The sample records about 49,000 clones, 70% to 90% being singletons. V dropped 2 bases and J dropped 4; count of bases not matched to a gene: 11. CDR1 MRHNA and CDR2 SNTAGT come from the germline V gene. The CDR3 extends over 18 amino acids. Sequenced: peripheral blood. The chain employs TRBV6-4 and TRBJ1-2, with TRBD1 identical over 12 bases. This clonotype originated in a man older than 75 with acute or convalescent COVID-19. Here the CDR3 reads CASSDHGTGGEIPYGYTF. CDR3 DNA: TGTGCCAGCAGTGACCACGGGACAGGGGGCGAAATCCCCTATGGCTACACCTTC.